These T cell receptor beta chains were read from a single sample in a study of T cells in Graves' hyperthyroidism and ophthalmopathy. TCRdb re-derived calls from the multiplex PCR reads in MiXCR, one entry per CDR3 protein. This sample has about 420,000 distinct CDR3 sequences, with roughly 15% found just once. Source material: blood. The receptors come from a woman aged 18-29 years with Graves' hyperthyroidism. CDR3s include the opening cysteine and the closing phenylalanine or tryptophan. D genes are given only for firm matches. Size tells how often a clone was seen (once, few, many) or the class of an expanded clone, and some rows leave it out.

j_call d_call clone_size v_call cdr3_aa cdr3_nt
TRBJ1-1 NA many TRBV13 CASSLDPGAMNTEAFF TGTGCCAGCAGCTTAGATCCGGGGGCTATGAACACTGAAGCTTTCTTT
TRBJ1-5 NA few TRBV20-1 CSAALGRDQPQHF TGCAGTGCTGCGTTAGGGCGAGATCAGCCCCAGCATTTT
TRBJ2-7 NA few TRBV9 CASSVGPLAGSEQYF TGTGCCAGCAGCGTAGGGCCCCTCGCGGGTAGCGAGCAGTACTTC
TRBJ2-3 NA NA TRBV25-1 CASSEHRAGTHTDTQYF TGTGCCAGCAGTGAACACAGGGCGGGGACCCACACAGATACGCAGTATTTT
TRBJ1-1 NA many TRBV27 CASSFYREVDAFF TGTGCCAGCAGTTTTTACAGGGAAGTGGATGCTTTCTTT
TRBJ1-6 TRBD1 many TRBV18 CASSPVDRGNSPLHF TGTGCCAGCTCACCTGTAGACAGGGGGAATTCACCCCTCCACTTT
TRBJ2-5 NA NA TRBV14 CASSQEPRETQYF TGTGCCAGCAGCCAAGAACCAAGGGAGACCCAGTACTTC
TRBJ1-5 TRBD1 many TRBV12-3/TRBV12-4 CASSFGTGLNQPQHF TGTGCCAGCAGTTTTGGGACAGGACTTAATCAGCCCCAGCATTTT
TRBJ1-5 NA many TRBV6-2/TRBV6-3 CASSDPSNQPQHF TGTGCCAGCAGTGACCCTAGCAATCAGCCCCAGCATTTT
TRBJ1-2 NA NA TRBV27 CASSLTQGSNYGYTF TGTGCCAGCAGTTTAACTCAGGGGAGTAACTATGGCTACACCTTC
TRBJ1-4 NA NA TRBV7-9 CASSLKRGTGDEKLFF TGTGCCAGCAGCTTAAAAAGAGGGACGGGGGATGAAAAACTGTTTTTT
TRBJ2-7 NA few TRBV3-1 CASSHSSTGAYEQYF TGTGCCAGCAGCCATAGTTCGACAGGCGCCTACGAGCAGTACTTC
TRBJ2-1 NA many TRBV11-1 CASRTDGYNEQFF TGTGCCAGCAGAACCGACGGGTACAATGAGCAGTTCTTC
TRBJ2-5 NA many TRBV7-3 CASSYGGGETQYF TGTGCCAGCAGCTACGGAGGGGGGGAGACCCAGTACTTC
TRBJ1-1 NA few TRBV7-9 CACDWGNTEAFF TGTGCCTGCGACTGGGGAAACACTGAAGCTTTCTTT
TRBJ1-2 TRBD1 few TRBV27 CASRRDRVGGYTF TGTGCCAGCCGACGGGACAGGGTGGGAGGCTACACCTTC
TRBJ2-7 NA many TRBV27 CASPSSSYEQYF TGTGCCAGCCCTTCGAGCTCCTACGAGCAGTACTTC
TRBJ1-1 NA many TRBV28 CASVTPARNTEAFF TGTGCCAGCGTAACCCCCGCCAGGAACACTGAAGCTTTCTTT
TRBJ2-7 TRBD1 NA TRBV7-2 CASSLAGQGSYEQYF TGTGCCAGCAGCTTAGCCGGACAGGGGTCCTACGAGCAGTACTTC
TRBJ2-7 TRBD2 few TRBV2 CASRRSTSASYEQYF TGTGCCAGCAGACGGAGCACTAGCGCCTCCTACGAGCAGTACTTC
TRBJ1-3 NA few TRBV9 CASSVATGTGSGNTIYF TGTGCCAGCAGCGTAGCTACGGGGACGGGGTCTGGAAACACCATATATTTT
TRBJ1-5 NA many TRBV11-2 CASSALLGRRPQHF TGTGCCAGCAGCGCTCTTCTCGGGCGGCGGCCCCAGCATTTT
TRBJ2-7 NA many TRBV6-2/TRBV6-3 CASRIMYEQYF TGTGCCAGCAGGATAATGTACGAGCAGTACTTC
TRBJ2-7 TRBD1 few TRBV5-5 CASSPGQGIIYEQYF TGTGCCAGCAGTCCTGGACAGGGGATCATCTACGAGCAGTACTTC
TRBJ1-2 TRBD1 few TRBV4-3 CASSQVQGQGAQGYTF TGCGCCAGCAGCCAAGTCCAGGGACAGGGGGCACAGGGCTACACCTTC
TRBJ1-2 NA few TRBV29-1 CSVELFNPPDGYTF TGCAGCGTTGAATTGTTTAACCCTCCTGATGGCTACACCTTC
TRBJ1-6 NA few TRBV19 CASSTGFPSHSPLHF TGTGCCAGTTCAACAGGGTTTCCGAGTCATTCACCCCTCCACTTT
TRBJ2-7 TRBD2 NA TRBV19 CASSIGLAGVGEQYF TGTGCCAGTAGTATAGGACTAGCGGGAGTCGGTGAGCAGTACTTC
TRBJ2-7 NA many TRBV11-2 CASSRTPSAEQYF TGTGCCAGCAGCCGAACCCCCAGCGCGGAGCAGTACTTC
TRBJ2-1 TRBD2 many TRBV11-2 CASSLEAGRGSEQFF TGTGCCAGCAGCTTAGAAGCCGGGAGGGGAAGTGAGCAGTTCTTC
TRBJ1-1 NA NA TRBV7-2 CASSPQTGLNTEAFF TGTGCCAGCAGCCCCCAGACAGGTTTGAACACTGAAGCTTTCTTT
TRBJ1-3 NA NA TRBV5-1 CASREDATPSNTIYF TGCGCCAGCAGGGAGGACGCCACTCCTTCGAACACCATATATTTT
TRBJ1-2 NA NA TRBV27 CASSSRLSRGTTTNYGYTF TGTGCCAGCAGTTCAAGGCTTAGTCGAGGGACAACTACTAACTATGGCTACACCTTC
TRBJ1-1 TRBD1 many TRBV6-1 CASRGQPGTEAFF TGTGCCAGCAGGGGACAGCCCGGCACTGAAGCTTTCTTT
TRBJ2-2 NA few TRBV6-4 CASSNGEPGELFF TGTGCCAGCAGTAATGGGGAGCCCGGGGAGCTGTTTTTT
TRBJ1-3 NA NA TRBV12-3/TRBV12-4 CASSLWGAPGNTIYF TGTGCCAGCAGTTTATGGGGGGCGCCGGGAAACACCATATATTTT
TRBJ1-1 NA few TRBV30 CAWSVLGGNTEAFF TGTGCCTGGAGTGTACTCGGAGGGAACACTGAAGCTTTCTTT
TRBJ1-1 NA few TRBV19 CASSLIDRNTEAFF TGTGCCAGTAGCCTTATAGACAGGAACACTGAAGCTTTCTTT
TRBJ2-3 NA many TRBV7-2 CASSPVGGLSTDTQYF TGTGCCAGCAGCCCCGTCGGAGGTCTTAGCACAGATACGCAGTATTTT
TRBJ2-3 TRBD1 NA TRBV5-1 CASSQTGSADTQYF TGCGCCAGCAGCCAGACAGGGTCAGCAGATACGCAGTATTTT
TRBJ1-1 TRBD1 few TRBV28 CASRSPGQENTEAFF TGTGCCAGCAGATCACCGGGACAGGAGAACACTGAAGCTTTCTTT